This TCR beta chain was retrieved from a study of cytomegalovirus exposure and HLA in healthy donors. Study-level results: The authors judged a highly shared variant cluster likely a sequencing artifact. No immune exposure information besides CMV serostatus was available.

CDR1 and CDR2 from the germline V gene are SGHNT and YYREEE (reference sequence). The CDR3 loop spans 17 amino acids. With V trimmed by 0 bases and J by 16 bases, 20 bases remained unmatched. The donors (healthy individuals) were bone marrow donors. Of note for this clone: Its antigen is unknown.

Amplification used 60 Vbeta primers and 13 Jbeta primers. Repertoires were generated with immunoSEQ multiplex PCR, while TCRdb's copy carries only in-frame clones and drops some. This sample has roughly 150,000 clones; 80% occur once, and the top ten carry approximately 15%. This TCR derives from a woman aged 40-49 years in good health and CMV-seronegative. The sample comprised PBMCs. The chain joins TRBV5-4 to TRBJ2-1, with 9 bases aligning to TRBD2. The CDR3: CASSLVGFIGGGACQFF. CDR3 sequence (DNA): TGTGCCAGCAGCTTGGTGGGCTTTATTGGCGGGGGGGCGTGCCAATTCTTC.